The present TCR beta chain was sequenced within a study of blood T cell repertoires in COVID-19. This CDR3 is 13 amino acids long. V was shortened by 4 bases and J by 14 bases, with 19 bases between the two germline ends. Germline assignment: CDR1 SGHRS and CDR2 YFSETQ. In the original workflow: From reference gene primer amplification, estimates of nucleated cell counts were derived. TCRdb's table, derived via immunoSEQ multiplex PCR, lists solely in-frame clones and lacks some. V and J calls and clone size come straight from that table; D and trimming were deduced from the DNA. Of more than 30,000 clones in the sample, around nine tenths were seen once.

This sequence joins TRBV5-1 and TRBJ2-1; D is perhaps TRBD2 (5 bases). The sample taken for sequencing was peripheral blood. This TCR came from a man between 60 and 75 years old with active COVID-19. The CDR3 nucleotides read TGCGCCAGCAGCCCTCCCGGCGAGGGATGGGAGTTCTTC. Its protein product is CASSPPGEGWEFF.